Sequencing of this T cell receptor (beta chain) was carried out in a study of blood T cell repertoires in COVID-19 (dated by TCRdb to the early 2020s). Background on the whole study: Samples covering the acute and convalescent phases of COVID-19 were provided by collaborators in the United States, Italy and Spain. A de-identified subject ID, COVID-19 status, age in years and sex were almost always included in the sample metadata. The samples were drawn from two sources: the first 160 participants of the ongoing ImmuneRACE study, and some 1,300 subjects contributed by 6 global collaborators. The repertoires were released in a freely available public database meant as a resource for research on the immune response to SARS-CoV-2. Where available, HLA class I and class II types were obtained from metadata supplied by the sample provider rather than from assay-based typing. The prospective study material was composed of cDNA or gDNA derived from T cells, B-cell-depleted T cells, or PBMCs. Subjects who had been exposed to COVID-19, were actively infected with it, or had recovered from it provided the deeply sampled blood TCRbeta repertoires that made up the dataset. Results the study describes overall, beyond this receptor: How much clinical and demographic metadata was included differed by source and by participant, and the metadata was provided uncurated.

Spanning cysteine to phenylalanine, the CDR3 consists of 15 amino acids. Per the germline V gene, MDHEN is the CDR1 and SYDVKM is the CDR2. TCRbeta CDR3 regions were amplified from genomic DNA by means of the immunoSEQ Assay, a bias-controlled multiplex PCR. The authors processed their data as follows. The number of nucleated cells in each sample was estimated from the amplification of reference gene primers within the assay. To quantify the absolute abundance of each unique TCRbeta CDR3 rearrangement, sequence reads were collapsed and filtered. Productive Simpson clonality was computed per sample as the square root of Simpson's diversity index over productive rearrangements. TCRdb took this table from immuneACCESS and kept in-frame rearrangements with V and J called. Such tables lack part of the clones; where checked against another copy, unresolved V genes explain under half of the gap, and the rest is unexplained. Clone size and V and J calls were adopted from that table, with D and trimming inferred from the DNA. This sample holds about 440,000 clones; around 88% were observed only once. 10% to 15% of the sample is held by the ten biggest clonotypes.

At one collaborating source in Seattle, patients were enrolled during active infection and were followed longitudinally through the course of disease. Whole blood was collected in K2EDTA tubes by collaborating institutions according to the institutions' own protocols. For TCRbeta analysis, collaborators shipped samples in one of three forms: frozen whole blood, isolated PBMCs, or DNA extracted from either of those sample types. There are a few counts of this clone. Its antigen remains unidentified. The DNA is left out, because the CDR3 cannot be placed on it with certainty; the CDR3 is given as TCRdb lists it.

The TCR was taken from a woman aged 50 to 60 with COVID-19, enrolled during active disease. The chain is assembled from TRBV28 and TRBJ1-1; the D call TRBD1 from the table was never checked on the DNA. What was sequenced was peripheral blood. The CDR3 region reads CASSSSTGTPSEAFF.